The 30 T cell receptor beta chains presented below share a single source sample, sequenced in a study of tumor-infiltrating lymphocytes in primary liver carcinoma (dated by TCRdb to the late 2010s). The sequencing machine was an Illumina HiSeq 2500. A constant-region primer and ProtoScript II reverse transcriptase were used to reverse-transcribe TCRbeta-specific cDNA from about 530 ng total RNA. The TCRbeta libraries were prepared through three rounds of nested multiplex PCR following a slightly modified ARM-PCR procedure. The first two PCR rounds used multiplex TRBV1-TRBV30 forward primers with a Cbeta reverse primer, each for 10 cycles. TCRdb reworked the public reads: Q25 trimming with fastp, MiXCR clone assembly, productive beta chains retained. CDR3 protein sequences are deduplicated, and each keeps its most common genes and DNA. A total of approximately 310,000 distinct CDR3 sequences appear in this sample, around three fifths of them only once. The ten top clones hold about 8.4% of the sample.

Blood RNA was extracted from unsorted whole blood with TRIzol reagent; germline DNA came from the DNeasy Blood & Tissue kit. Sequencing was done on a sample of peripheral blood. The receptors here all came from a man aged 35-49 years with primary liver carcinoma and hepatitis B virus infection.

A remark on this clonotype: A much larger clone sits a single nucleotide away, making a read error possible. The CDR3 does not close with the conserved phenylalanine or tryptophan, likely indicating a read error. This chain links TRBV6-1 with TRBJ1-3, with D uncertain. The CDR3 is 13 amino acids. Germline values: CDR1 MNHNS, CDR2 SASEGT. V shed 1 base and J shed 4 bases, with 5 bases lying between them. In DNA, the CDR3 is TGTGCCAGCAGTGAAGTCCGCGGAAACACCATATATTCT. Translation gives CASSEVRGNTIYS.

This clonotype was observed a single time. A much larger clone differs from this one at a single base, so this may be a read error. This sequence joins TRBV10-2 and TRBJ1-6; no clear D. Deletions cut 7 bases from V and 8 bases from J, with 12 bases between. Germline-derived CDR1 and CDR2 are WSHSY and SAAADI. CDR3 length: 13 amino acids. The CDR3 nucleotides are TGCGCCAGCACTGAATGGGGAGATTCACCCCTCCACTTT. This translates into CASTEWGDSPLHF.

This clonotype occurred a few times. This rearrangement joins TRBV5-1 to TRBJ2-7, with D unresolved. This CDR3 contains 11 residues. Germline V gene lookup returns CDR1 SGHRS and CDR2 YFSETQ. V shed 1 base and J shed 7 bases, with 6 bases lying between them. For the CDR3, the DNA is TGCGCCAGCAGCTTGAACCAAGAGCAGTACTTC. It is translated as CASSLNQEQYF.

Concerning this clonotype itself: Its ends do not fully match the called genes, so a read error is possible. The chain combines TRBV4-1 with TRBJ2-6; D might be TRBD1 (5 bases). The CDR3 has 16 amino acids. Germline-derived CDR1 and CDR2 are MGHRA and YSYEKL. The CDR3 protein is CASSHVFNSGANVRTF. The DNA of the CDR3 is TGCGCCAGCAGCCACGTTTTCAACTCTGGGGCCAACGTCCGGACTTTC.

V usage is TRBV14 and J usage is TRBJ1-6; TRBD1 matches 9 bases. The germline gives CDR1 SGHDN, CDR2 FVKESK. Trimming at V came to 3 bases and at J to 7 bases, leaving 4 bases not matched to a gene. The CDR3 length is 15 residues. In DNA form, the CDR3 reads TGTGCCAGCAGCCAGGGACAGGGCTGGAATTCACCCCTCCACTTT. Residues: CASSQGQGWNSPLHF.

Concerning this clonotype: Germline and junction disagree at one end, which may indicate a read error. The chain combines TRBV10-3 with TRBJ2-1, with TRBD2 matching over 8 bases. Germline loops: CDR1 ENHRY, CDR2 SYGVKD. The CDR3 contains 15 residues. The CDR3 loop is CAIGSGGASYNEQFF. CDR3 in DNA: TGTGCCATCGGGAGCGGGGGAGCCTCTTACAATGAGCAGTTTTTC.

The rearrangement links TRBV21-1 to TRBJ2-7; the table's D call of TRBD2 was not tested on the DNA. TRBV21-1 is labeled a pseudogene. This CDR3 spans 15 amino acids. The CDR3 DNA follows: TGTGCCAGCAGCAAAGGGGGACTTCCACCCTTGGGGCAGTACTTC. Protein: CASSKGGLPPLGQYF.

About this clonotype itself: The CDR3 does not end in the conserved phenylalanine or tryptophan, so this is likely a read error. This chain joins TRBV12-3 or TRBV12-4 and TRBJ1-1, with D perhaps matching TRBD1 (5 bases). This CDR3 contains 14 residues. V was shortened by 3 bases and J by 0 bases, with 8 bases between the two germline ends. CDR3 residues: CASSLGRLNTEAFL. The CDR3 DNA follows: TGTGCCAGCAGTTTGGGGCGTCTGAACACTGAAGCTTTCCTT.

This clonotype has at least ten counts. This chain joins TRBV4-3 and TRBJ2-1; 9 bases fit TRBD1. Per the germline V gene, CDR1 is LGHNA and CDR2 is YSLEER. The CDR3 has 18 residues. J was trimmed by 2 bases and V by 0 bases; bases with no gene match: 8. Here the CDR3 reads CASSQDLARTGAYNEQFF. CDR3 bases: TGCGCCAGCAGCCAAGATCTGGCGCGGACAGGGGCCTACAATGAGCAGTTCTTC.

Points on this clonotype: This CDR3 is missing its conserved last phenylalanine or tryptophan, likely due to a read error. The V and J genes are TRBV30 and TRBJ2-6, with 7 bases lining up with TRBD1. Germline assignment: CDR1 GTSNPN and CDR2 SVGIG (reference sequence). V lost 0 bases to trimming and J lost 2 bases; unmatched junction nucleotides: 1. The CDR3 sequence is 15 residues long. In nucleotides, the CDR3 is TGTGCCTGGAGTGTCGGACAGGCTGGGGCCAACGTCCTGACTCTC. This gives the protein CAWSVGQAGANVLTL.

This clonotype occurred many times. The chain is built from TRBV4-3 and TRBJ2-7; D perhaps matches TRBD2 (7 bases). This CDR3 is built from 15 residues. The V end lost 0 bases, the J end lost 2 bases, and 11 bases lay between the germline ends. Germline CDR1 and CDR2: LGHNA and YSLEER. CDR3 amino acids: CASSQDRGAPYEQYF. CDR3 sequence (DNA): TGCGCCAGCAGCCAAGACCGGGGGGCCCCCTACGAGCAGTACTTC.

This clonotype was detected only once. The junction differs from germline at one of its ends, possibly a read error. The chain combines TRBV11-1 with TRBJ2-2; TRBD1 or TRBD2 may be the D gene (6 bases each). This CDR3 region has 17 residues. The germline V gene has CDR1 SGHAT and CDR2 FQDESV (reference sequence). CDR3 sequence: CTSSPGPSGANTGGLFF. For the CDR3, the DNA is TGTACCAGCAGCCCAGGGCCCTCGGGGGCAAACACCGGGGGGCTGTTTTTT.

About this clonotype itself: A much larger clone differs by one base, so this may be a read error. The CDR3 is CASSNSSGTGVGNNQPQHF. The CDR3 nucleotides read TGCGCCAGCAGCAATTCTTCCGGGACAGGGGTGGGTAACAATCAGCCCCAGCATTTT. This chain uses TRBV4-1 with TRBJ1-5; the match to TRBD1 covers 10 bases. The CDR3 is made up of 19 amino acids. Trimming removed 5 bases from V and 3 bases from J; junction bases left unmatched: 16. CDR1 MGHRA and CDR2 YSYEKL come from the germline V gene.

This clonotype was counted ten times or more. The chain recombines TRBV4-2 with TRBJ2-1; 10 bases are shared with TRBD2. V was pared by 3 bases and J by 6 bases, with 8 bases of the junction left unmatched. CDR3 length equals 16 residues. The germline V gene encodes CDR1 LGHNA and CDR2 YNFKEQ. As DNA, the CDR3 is TGTGCCAGCAGCCATAGTGGGACTAGCGTCGGCAATGAGCAGTTCTTC. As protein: CASSHSGTSVGNEQFF.

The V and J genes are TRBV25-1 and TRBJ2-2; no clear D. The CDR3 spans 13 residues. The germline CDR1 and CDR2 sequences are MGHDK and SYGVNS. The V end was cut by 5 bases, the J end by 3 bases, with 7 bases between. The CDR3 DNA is TGTGCCAGCAGTCGACTGTACACCGGGGAGCTGTTTTTT. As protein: CASSRLYTGELFF.

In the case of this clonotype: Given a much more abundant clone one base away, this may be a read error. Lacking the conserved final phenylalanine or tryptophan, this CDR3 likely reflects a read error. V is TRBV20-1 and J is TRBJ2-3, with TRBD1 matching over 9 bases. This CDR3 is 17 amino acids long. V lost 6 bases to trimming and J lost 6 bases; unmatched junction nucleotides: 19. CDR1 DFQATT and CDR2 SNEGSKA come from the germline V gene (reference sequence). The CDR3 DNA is TGCAGTGCCGCCCCTTTGCCGGGACAGGGTTTTTCCGATACGCAGTATTAT. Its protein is CSAAPLPGQGFSDTQYY.

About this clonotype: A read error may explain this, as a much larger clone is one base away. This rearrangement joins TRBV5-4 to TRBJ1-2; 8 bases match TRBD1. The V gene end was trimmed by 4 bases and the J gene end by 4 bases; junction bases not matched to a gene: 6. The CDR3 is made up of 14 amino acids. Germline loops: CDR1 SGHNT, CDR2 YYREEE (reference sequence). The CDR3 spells CASSMDRESYGYTF. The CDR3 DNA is TGTGCCAGCAGCATGGACAGGGAAAGCTATGGCTACACCTTC.

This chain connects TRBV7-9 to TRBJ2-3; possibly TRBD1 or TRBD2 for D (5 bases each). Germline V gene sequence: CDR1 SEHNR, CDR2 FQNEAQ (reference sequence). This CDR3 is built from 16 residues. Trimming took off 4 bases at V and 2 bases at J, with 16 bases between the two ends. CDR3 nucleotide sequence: TGTGCCAGCAGCTCATTCACCGGGGCGACCACAGATACGCAGTATTTT. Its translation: CASSSFTGATTDTQYF.

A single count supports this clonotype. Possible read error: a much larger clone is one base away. CDR3 bases: TGTGCCACACAATCTTCGGGGCAGGGGCCCACCGAGGAGCTGTTTTTT. It encodes CATQSSGQGPTEELFF. V and J are TRBV12-3 or TRBV12-4 and TRBJ2-2; D is possibly TRBD1 (6 bases). The CDR3 has 16 residues.

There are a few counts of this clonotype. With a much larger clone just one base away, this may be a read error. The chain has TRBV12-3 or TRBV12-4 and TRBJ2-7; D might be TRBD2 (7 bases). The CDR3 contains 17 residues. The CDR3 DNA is TGTGACAGCAGTTTAGAATGGTGGGAGGGGGTAAGATACGAGCAGTACTTC. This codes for CDSSLEWWEGVRYEQYF.

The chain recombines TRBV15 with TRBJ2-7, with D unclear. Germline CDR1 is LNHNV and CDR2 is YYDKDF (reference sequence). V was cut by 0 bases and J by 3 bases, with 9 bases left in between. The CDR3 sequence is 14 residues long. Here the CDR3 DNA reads TGTGCCACCAGCAGAGATGGCAAAAGCTACGAGCAGTACTTC. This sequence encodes CATSRDGKSYEQYF.

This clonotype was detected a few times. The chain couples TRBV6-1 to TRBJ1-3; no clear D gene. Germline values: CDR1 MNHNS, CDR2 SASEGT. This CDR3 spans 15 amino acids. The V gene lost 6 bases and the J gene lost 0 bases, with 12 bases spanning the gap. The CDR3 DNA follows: TGTGCCAGCAGCCCGACCGTCCTCTCTGGAAACACCATATATTTT. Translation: CASSPTVLSGNTIYF.

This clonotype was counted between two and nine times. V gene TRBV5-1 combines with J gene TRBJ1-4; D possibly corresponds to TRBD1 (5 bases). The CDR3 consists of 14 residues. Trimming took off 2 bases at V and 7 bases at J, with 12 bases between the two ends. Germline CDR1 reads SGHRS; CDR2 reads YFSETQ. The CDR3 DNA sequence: TGCGCCAGCAGCTTATGGGGCACGGGTGAAAAACTGTTTTTT. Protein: CASSLWGTGEKLFF.

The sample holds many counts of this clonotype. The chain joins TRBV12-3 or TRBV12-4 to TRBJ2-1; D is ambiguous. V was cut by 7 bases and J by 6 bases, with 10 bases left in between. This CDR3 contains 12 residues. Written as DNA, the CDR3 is TGTGCCAGCACCTCAAATAGCAATGAGCAGTTCTTC. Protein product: CASTSNSNEQFF.

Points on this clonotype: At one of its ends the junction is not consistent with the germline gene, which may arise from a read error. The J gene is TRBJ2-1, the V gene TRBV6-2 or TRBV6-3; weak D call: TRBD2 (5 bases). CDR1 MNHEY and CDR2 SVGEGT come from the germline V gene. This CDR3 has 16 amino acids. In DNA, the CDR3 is TGTGTCAGCAGCCTCTTCCGGGCGCGAGAGGGCAATGAGCAGTTCTTC. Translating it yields CVSSLFRAREGNEQFF.

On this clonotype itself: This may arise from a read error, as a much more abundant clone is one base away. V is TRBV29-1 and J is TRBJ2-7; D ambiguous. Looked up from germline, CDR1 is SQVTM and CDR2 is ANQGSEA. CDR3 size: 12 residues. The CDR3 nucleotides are TGCAGCGTTGGCGTTTTGGCTGGCGAGCAGTGCTTC. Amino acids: CSVGVLAGEQCF.

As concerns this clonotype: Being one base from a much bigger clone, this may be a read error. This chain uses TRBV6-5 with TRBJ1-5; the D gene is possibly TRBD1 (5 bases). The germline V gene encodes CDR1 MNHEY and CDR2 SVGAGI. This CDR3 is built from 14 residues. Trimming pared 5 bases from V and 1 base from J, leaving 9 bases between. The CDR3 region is CASSRGRSNQPQHF. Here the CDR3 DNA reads TGTGCCAGCAGTCGGGGCAGGAGCAATCAGCCCCAGCATTTT.

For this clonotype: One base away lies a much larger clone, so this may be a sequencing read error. CDR3: CASIVGKGHTGETQYF. In DNA form, the CDR3 reads TGTGCCAGCATCGTCGGGAAAGGGCACACTGGAGAGACCCAGTACTTC. The chain has TRBV6-1 and TRBJ2-5; possibly TRBD2 for D (5 bases). Germline-derived CDR1 and CDR2 are MNHNS and SASEGT. The CDR3 spans 16 residues. V lost 7 bases and J lost 4, with 22 bases in between.

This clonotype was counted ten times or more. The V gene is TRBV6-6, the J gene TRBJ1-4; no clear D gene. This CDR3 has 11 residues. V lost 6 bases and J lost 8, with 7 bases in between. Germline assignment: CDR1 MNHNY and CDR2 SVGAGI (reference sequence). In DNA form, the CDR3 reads TGTGCCAGCAGAATGTGGGAAAAACTGTTTTTT. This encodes CASRMWEKLFF.

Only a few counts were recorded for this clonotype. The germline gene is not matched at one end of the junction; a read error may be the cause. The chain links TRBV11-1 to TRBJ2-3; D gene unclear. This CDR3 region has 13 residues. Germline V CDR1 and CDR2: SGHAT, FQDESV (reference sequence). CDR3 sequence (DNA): TGTACCAGCAGCTTGGGTGATCGAGATACGCAGTATTTT. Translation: CTSSLGDRDTQYF.